The 7 T cell receptor beta chains in this list originate from one sample, sequenced in a study of blood T cells in healthy people across ages. Primers used in a second PCR of roughly 7 to 12 cycles were a sample-barcoded 5' primer and a J-beta primer mix. TCRdb fed the 5' RACE reads into MiXCR, producing one record per CDR3 protein. The table shows some 800,000 distinct CDR3 sequences, with under 55% occurring only once. What was sequenced was blood. All receptors come from a man in his sixties in good health.

The chain links TRBV20-1 to TRBJ2-5; D is undetermined. Germline lookup yields CDR1 DFQATT and CDR2 SNEGSKA (reference sequence). The CDR3 is 11 residues long. V was shortened by 3 bases and J by 3 bases, with 5 bases between the two germline ends. The DNA of the CDR3 is TGCAGTGCTAGTAAGAAAGAGACCCAGTACTTC. It is translated as CSASKKETQYF.

The chain couples TRBV10-1 to TRBJ2-5; D is uncertain. The V gene lost 2 bases and the J gene lost 2 bases, with 6 bases spanning the gap. The CDR3 loop spans 13 amino acids. Germline V gene data show CDR1 as WNHNN and CDR2 as SYGVQD (reference sequence). DNA for the CDR3: TGCGCCAGCAGTGAGCCAGAGCAAGAGACCCAGTACTTC. Translated: CASSEPEQETQYF.

This clonotype turned up a few times. The chain links TRBV20-1 to TRBJ1-2, with D unresolved. Germline lookup yields CDR1 DFQATT and CDR2 SNEGSKA (reference sequence). The germline V and J ends were trimmed by 4 bases and 6 bases, with 12 bases remaining between them. CDR3 length: 12 residues. CDR3 in DNA: TGCAGTGCTATTGTGGGGAAAGATGGCTACACCTTC. Protein: CSAIVGKDGYTF.

The V gene is TRBV7-2, the J gene TRBJ2-4, with D possibly TRBD2 on 6 matching bases. The DNA matches TRBJ2-7 better at its end, which makes the J call doubtful. The CDR3 spans 15 residues. The germline gives CDR1 SGHTA, CDR2 FQGNSA. The CDR3, as DNA: TGTGCCAGCAGCCGTCCCGGGACTGTATCCTACGAGCAGTACTTC. Translated: CASSRPGTVSYEQYF.

A word on this clonotype: A much larger clone differs by one base, so this may be a read error. The chain has TRBV6-2 or TRBV6-3 and TRBJ2-1; D is unresolved. This CDR3 spans 14 amino acids. V was clipped by 5 bases and J by 1 base, with 9 bases between them. CDR1 is MNHEY and CDR2 is SVGEGT in the germline V gene. The CDR3 here is CASSARDSYNEQFF. CDR3 coding DNA: TGTGCCAGCAGTGCCCGAGATTCCTACAATGAGCAGTTCTTC.

This sequence joins TRBV6-6 and TRBJ1-4; TRBD1 matches at 8 bases. In germline, CDR1 is MNHNY, CDR2 SVGAGI (reference sequence). V dropped 2 bases and J dropped 5; count of bases not matched to a gene: 4. This CDR3 has 15 amino acids. CDR3 loop: CASSYGDRKNEKLFF. The CDR3 region has the DNA TGTGCCAGCAGTTACGGGGACAGGAAAAATGAAAAACTGTTTTTT.

The rearrangement joins TRBV12-3 or TRBV12-4 to TRBJ2-5; D might be TRBD1 (5 bases). V gave up 5 bases and J gave up 11 bases, with 24 bases separating them. This CDR3 region has 15 residues. The DNA for the CDR3 is TGTGCCAGCAGTCCCCGGACATCCGACCGTAATGAGCAGTACTTC. This translates into CASSPRTSDRNEQYF.